Each of the 6 T cell receptor beta chains below was sequenced from the same sample in a study of cytomegalovirus exposure and HLA in healthy donors. Amplification used 60 Vbeta primers and 13 Jbeta primers. Repertoires were generated with immunoSEQ multiplex PCR, while TCRdb's copy carries only in-frame clones and drops some. The table lists 120,000 or so clones, 70% to 80% of them singletons. The material sequenced was PBMCs. These receptors came from a woman between 50 and 59 years old in good health and CMV-seropositive.

The J gene is TRBJ2-7, the V gene TRBV4-2, with D tentatively TRBD2 (6 bases). This CDR3 comprises 16 residues. Germline loops: CDR1 LGHNA, CDR2 YNFKEQ. Trimming took 1 base from V and 2 from J, leaving 15 bases between them. CDR3 residues: CASSQVSGEGPYEQYF. The CDR3, as DNA: TGTGCCAGCAGCCAAGTCTCGGGAGAGGGTCCCTACGAGCAGTACTTC.

This clone was seen once. J is TRBJ2-3 and V is TRBV4-2; tentatively, D is TRBD1 (6 bases). Germline V gene data show CDR1 as LGHNA and CDR2 as YNFKEQ. The CDR3 totals 13 residues. V was trimmed by 3 bases and J by 9 bases, leaving 13 bases between them. Here the CDR3 reads CASSQGKGDTQYF. The DNA for the CDR3 is TGTGCCAGCAGCCAGGGTAAGGGGGACACGCAGTATTTT.

This clone was detected once. The gene calls are TRBV11-2 and TRBJ1-1, with 9 bases aligning to TRBD1. The CDR3 has 15 amino acids. Germline V gives CDR1 SGHAT, CDR2 FQNNGV. V lost 7 bases, J lost 10 bases, and 16 bases stayed unmatched. This CDR3 is CASTREQGARVGAFF. For the CDR3, the DNA is TGTGCCAGCACCCGGGAACAGGGGGCGCGGGTGGGAGCTTTCTTT.

V is TRBV19 and J is TRBJ2-7; TRBD1 agrees at 8 bases. The CDR3 totals 14 residues. Germline CDR1 is LNHDA and CDR2 is SQIVND (reference sequence). Unmatched junction bases numbered 7, after V lost 9 bases and J lost 0 bases. Here the CDR3 reads CASTGTGSSYEQYF. CDR3 coding DNA: TGTGCCAGCACCGGGACAGGATCCTCCTACGAGCAGTACTTC.

CDR3: CASSLRQISTDTQYF. CDR3 DNA sequence: TGTGCCAGCAGCCTAAGACAGATTTCCACAGATACGCAGTATTTT. The rearrangement links TRBV9 to TRBJ2-3, with D perhaps matching TRBD1 (5 bases). Germline loops: CDR1 SGDLS, CDR2 YYNGEE. The CDR3 loop spans 15 amino acids. Trimming pared 4 bases from V and 2 bases from J, leaving 14 bases between.

The rearrangement links TRBV28 to TRBJ2-1, with D perhaps TRBD2 (7 bases). This CDR3 has 15 residues. V dropped 6 bases and J dropped 8 bases, with 20 bases sitting between them. The germline V gene encodes CDR1 MDHEN and CDR2 SYDVKM. The CDR3 region is CASSRRGGIRDEQFF. CDR3 DNA: TGTGCCAGCAGCCGTAGGGGGGGGATTCGAGATGAGCAGTTCTTC.